Listed below are T cell receptor beta chains from one sample, sequenced in a study of blood T cell repertoires in COVID-19. Using immunoSEQ multiplex PCR, the repertoire was profiled, and TCRdb retains in-frame clones only, with some absent. The table records 400,000 to 450,000 clones, about nine tenths of them present only once. Sequencing used peripheral blood. The receptors were gathered from a young woman with active or convalescent COVID-19. CDR3s leave out the opening cysteine and the closing phenylalanine or tryptophan.

V	length	J	CDR3
TRBV19	10	TRBJ1-4	ASMRFGEKLF
TRBV3-1/TRBV3-2	11	TRBJ2-7	ASSPHLQGEQY
TRBV27	14	TRBJ2-6	ASSRPRGDGANVLT
TRBV5-1	12	TRBJ2-3	ASSVEKGTDTQY
TRBV19	9	TRBJ2-1	ASTGAGEQF
TRBV6-5	13	TRBJ1-6	ASSKQDISNSPLH
TRBV30	14	TRBJ2-5	AWTPGVSSPQETQY
TRBV12-5	12	TRBJ1-1	ASGLSPSRWEAF
TRBV7-2	12	TRBJ2-7	ASNIAGGTYEQY
TRBV10-1	12	TRBJ2-1	ASSETGQMDEQF
TRBV23-1	13	TRBJ1-3	ASSQGARTGNTIY
TRBV4-2	12	TRBJ1-1	ASSQERGNTEAF
TRBV6-4	14	TRBJ2-1	ASSDVASGSYNEQF
TRBV4-1	11	TRBJ1-5	ASSGTGGQPQH
TRBV3-1/TRBV3-2	12	TRBJ2-1	ASSRGESYNEQF
TRBV6-4	11	TRBJ1-6	ASSAEFLRALH
TRBV12-3/TRBV12-4	10	TRBJ2-2	ASSQGAGELF
TRBV5-1	10	TRBJ1-2	ASSLSPGETT
TRBV5-1	15	TRBJ2-6	ASSREGQGSGANVLT
TRBV6-5	12	TRBJ1-1	ASSADRVNTEAF
TRBV6-5	9	TRBJ1-1	ASRRWTEAF
TRBV29-1	14	TRBJ2-5	SVEWPWLAVQETQY
TRBV11-2	15	TRBJ2-1	ASSLDPLAGVYNEQF
TRBV18	11	TRBJ1-2	ASSLQVGYGYT
TRBV30	14	TRBJ2-2	AWSAWTGSNTGELF
TRBV7-6	11	TRBJ2-1	ASSSGLDNEQF
TRBV12-3/TRBV12-4	11	TRBJ1-4	ASSLGGNEKLF
TRBV2	15	TRBJ2-7	ASSEAPGGQGIYEQY
TRBV14	15	TRBJ2-1	ASSPEPGGGAYNEQF
TRBV5-1	15	TRBJ2-5	ASSWAPGQGAGETQY
TRBV2	17	TRBJ2-2	ASSVDPSGRGERAGELF
TRBV5-8	13	TRBJ1-1	ASSPRDRVNTEAF
TRBV2	13	TRBJ2-7	ASSETYRSSYEQY
TRBV18	13	TRBJ1-1	ASFPTGQGAEVAF
TRBV27	12	TRBJ2-1	ASSWVAGVNEQF
TRBV20-1	9	TRBJ2-1	SADARQVQF
TRBV21-1	14	TRBJ1-1	ASSKGQGGARTEAF
TRBV6-5	13	TRBJ1-2	ASSQTGTGGYGYT
TRBV5-1	12	TRBJ2-3	ASSLDRLTDTQY
TRBV11-2	15	TRBJ1-5	ASSLVTGQGGNQPQH
TRBV24-1	13	TRBJ2-1	ATSDPRLAENEQF
TRBV27	12	TRBJ1-2	ASSASGVLYGYT
TRBV21-1	16	TRBJ2-3	ASSKGTRLAGPTDTQY
TRBV5-4	11	TRBJ1-2	ASSTDRAYGYT
TRBV18	13	TRBJ2-7	ASSPPGSGSYEQY
TRBV4-1	12	TRBJ2-7	ASSAGDRTYEQY